This paragraph reports one T cell receptor beta chain. The sample belongs to a study of blood T cell repertoires in COVID-19. Study in general: Samples of COVID-19 (acute and convalescent) were obtained from the United States, Italy and Spain. The analysed material was cDNA or gDNA that came from T cells, B-cell-depleted T cells, or PBMCs.

Methods used by the authors: The assay estimated nucleated cells by amplifying reference gene primers. TCRdb keeps only in-frame clones here, not all; method: immunoSEQ multiplex PCR. V, J and clone size reflect that table, while D and trimming were determined from the DNA. Of about 160,000 clones detected, approximately 88% appear once; the ten largest clones hold 3.5% to 4%. The TCR originated in a woman aged 55-75 years who had recovered from COVID-19. The sample consisted of peripheral blood.

Here the CDR3 DNA reads TGTGCCAGCACTGGGGGGTTTGGCTACACCTTC. As protein: CASTGGFGYTF. The chain combines TRBV28 with TRBJ1-2; TRBD1 is a possible D gene (5 bases). The germline V gene encodes CDR1 MDHEN and CDR2 SYDVKM. The CDR3 runs 11 residues. The V end lost 7 bases, the J end lost 7 bases, and 10 bases lay between the germline ends.